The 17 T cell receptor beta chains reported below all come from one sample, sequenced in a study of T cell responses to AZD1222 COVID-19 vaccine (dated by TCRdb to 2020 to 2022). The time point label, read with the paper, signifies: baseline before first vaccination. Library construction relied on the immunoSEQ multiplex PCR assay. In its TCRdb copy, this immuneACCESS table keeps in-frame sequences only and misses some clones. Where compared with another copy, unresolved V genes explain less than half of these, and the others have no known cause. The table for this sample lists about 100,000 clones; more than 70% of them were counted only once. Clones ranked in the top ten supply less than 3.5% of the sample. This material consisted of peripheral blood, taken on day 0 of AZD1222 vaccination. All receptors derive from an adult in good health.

This CDR3 is CASSVGGKTEAFF. The CDR3, as DNA: TGTGCCAGCAGCGTAGGGGGGAAGACTGAAGCTTTCTTT. The chain recombines TRBV9 with TRBJ1-1; weak D call: TRBD1 (5 bases). The CDR3 contains 13 residues. V lost 0 bases to trimming and J lost 5 bases, with 8 bases between them. From germline, CDR1 is SGDLS and CDR2 YYNGEE.

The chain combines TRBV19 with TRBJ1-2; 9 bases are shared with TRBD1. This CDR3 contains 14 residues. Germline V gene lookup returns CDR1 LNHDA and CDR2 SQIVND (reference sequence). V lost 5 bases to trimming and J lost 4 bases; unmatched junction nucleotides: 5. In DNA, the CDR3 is TGTGCCAGTAGTTGGGACAGGGCCCTCTATGGCTACACCTTC. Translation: CASSWDRALYGYTF.

The CDR3 DNA reads as TGTGCCAGCAGTTTGGGGAGGGGGAGGAACACTGAAGCTTTCTTT. Translated, it gives CASSLGRGRNTEAFF. The genes are TRBV6-5 and TRBJ1-1; possibly TRBD1 for D (6 bases). Germline V gene lookup returns CDR1 MNHEY and CDR2 SVGAGI. V was pared by 4 bases and J by 1 base, with 13 bases between. CDR3 length equals 15 residues.

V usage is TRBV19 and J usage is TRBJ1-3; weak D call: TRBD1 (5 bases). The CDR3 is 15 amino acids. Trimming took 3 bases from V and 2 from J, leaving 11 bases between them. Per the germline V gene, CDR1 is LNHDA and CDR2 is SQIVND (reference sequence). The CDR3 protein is CASSMASRAGNTIYF. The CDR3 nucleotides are TGTGCCAGTAGTATGGCTTCCAGGGCTGGAAACACCATATATTTT.

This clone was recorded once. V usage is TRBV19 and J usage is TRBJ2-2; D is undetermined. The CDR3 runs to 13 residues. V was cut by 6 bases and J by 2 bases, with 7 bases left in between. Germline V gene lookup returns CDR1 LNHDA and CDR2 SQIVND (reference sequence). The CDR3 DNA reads TGTGCCAGTAGAGGCAGTAACACCGGGGAGCTGTTTTTT. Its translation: CASRGSNTGELFF.

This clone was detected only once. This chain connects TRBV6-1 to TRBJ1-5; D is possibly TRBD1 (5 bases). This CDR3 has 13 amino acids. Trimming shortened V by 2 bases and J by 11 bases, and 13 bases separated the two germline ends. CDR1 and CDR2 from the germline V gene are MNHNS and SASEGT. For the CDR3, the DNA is TGTGCCAGCAGTGAATGGCCGTACAGGACCCAGCATTTT. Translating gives CASSEWPYRTQHF.

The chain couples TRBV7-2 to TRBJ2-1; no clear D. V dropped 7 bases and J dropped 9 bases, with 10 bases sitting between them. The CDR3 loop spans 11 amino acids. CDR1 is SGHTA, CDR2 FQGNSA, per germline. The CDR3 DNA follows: TGTGCCAGCACCACCCGTTTTGAGCAGTTCTTC. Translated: CASTTRFEQFF.

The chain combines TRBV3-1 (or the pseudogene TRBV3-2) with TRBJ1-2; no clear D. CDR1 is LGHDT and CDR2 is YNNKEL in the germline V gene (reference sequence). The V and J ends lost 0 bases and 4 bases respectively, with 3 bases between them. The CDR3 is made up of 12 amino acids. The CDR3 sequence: CASSQDSYGYTF. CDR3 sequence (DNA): TGTGCCAGCAGCCAAGACAGCTATGGCTACACCTTC.

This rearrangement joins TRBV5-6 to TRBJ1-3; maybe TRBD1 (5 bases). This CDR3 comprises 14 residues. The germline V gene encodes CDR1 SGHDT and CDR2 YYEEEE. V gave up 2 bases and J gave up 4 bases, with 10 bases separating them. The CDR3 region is CASSFGAGGNTIYF. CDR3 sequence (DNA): TGTGCCAGCAGCTTTGGGGCTGGGGGAAACACCATATATTTT.

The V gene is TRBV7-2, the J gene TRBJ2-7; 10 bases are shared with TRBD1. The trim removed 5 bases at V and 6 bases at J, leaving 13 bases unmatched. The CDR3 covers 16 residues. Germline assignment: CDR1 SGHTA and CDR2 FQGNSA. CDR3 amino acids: CASSPITGTGDTEQYF. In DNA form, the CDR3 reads TGTGCCAGCAGCCCTATCACCGGGACAGGGGATACCGAGCAGTACTTC. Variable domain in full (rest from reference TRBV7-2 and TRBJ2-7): GAGVSQSPSNKVTEKGKDVELRCDPISGHTALYWYRQSLGQGLEFLIYFQGNSAPDKSGLPSDRFSAERTGGSVSTLTIQRTQQEDSAVYLCASSPITGTGDTEQYFGPGTRLTVT.

The CDR3 sequence: CAWSRRLRETQYF. CDR3 DNA: TGTGCCTGGAGTCGGCGACTGAGAGAGACCCAGTACTTC. The V gene is TRBV30, the J gene TRBJ2-5; D gene uncertain. Per the germline V gene, CDR1 is GTSNPN and CDR2 is SVGIG (reference sequence). This CDR3 has 13 residues. Trimming removed 2 bases from V and 4 bases from J, with 11 bases in between.

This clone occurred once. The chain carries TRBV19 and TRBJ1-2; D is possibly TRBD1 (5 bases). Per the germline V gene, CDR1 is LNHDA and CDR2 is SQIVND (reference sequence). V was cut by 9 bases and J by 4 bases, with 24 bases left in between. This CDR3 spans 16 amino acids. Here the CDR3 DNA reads TGTGCCAGCCTTCCCTCCCAAGGGGCGGTCGTCTATGGCTACACCTTC. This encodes CASLPSQGAVVYGYTF.

This CDR3 is CASTSDGLTLGYGYTF. CDR3 sequence (DNA): TGTGCCAGCACATCGGACGGGTTAACGCTGGGCTATGGCTACACCTTC. The chain couples TRBV28 to TRBJ1-2; D is undetermined. Germline V gene lookup returns CDR1 MDHEN and CDR2 SYDVKM. The CDR3 has 16 residues. The V and J ends lost 7 bases and 4 bases respectively, with 22 bases between them.

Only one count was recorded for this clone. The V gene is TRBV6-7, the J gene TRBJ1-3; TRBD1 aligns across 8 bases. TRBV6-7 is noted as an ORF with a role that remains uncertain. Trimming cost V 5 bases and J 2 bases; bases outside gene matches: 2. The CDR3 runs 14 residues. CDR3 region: CASSRQGTGNTIYF. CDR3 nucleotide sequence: TGTGCCAGCAGTAGACAGGGGACTGGAAACACCATATATTTT.

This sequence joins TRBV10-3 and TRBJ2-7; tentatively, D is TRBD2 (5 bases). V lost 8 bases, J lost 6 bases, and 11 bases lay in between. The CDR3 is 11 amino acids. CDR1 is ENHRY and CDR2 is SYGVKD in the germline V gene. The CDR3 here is CAISRAGEQYF. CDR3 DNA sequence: TGTGCCATCTCCCGGGCGGGCGAGCAGTACTTC.

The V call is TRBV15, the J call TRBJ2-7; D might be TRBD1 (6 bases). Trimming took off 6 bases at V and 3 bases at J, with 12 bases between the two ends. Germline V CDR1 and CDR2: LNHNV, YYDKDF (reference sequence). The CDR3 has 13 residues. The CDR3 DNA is TGTGCCACCAGTGAGACAGGCGACTACGAGCAGTACTTC. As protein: CATSETGDYEQYF.

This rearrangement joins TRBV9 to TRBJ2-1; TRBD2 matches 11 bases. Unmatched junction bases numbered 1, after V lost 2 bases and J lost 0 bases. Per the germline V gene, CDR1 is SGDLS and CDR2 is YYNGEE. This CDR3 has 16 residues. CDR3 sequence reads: CASSVTSGGSYNEQFF. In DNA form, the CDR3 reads TGTGCCAGCAGCGTCACTAGCGGGGGCTCCTACAATGAGCAGTTCTTC. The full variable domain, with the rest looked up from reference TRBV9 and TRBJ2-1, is DSGVTQTPKHLITATGQRVTLRCSPRSGDLSVYWYQQSLDQGLQFLIQYYNGEERAKGNILERFSAQQFPDLHSELNLSSLELGDSALYFCASSVTSGGSYNEQFFGPGTRLTVL.